One sample yielded the 27 T cell receptor beta chains listed below, sequenced in a study of blood T cell repertoires in COVID-19. Data came from immunoSEQ multiplex PCR; TCRdb stores just in-frame clones and leaves some out. The table records about 88,000 clones, 86% of them present only once. Sequenced: peripheral blood. These receptors came from a human donor in a cohort sampled during active COVID-19.

The chain is built from TRBV5-6 and TRBJ1-4; tentative D call: TRBD1 (5 bases). The CDR3 length is 13 residues. Germline V lookup: CDR1 SGHDT, CDR2 YYEEEE. V was shortened by 4 bases and J by 9 bases, with 13 bases between the two germline ends. The CDR3 loop reads CASSQGDSQKLFF. The CDR3, as DNA: TGTGCCAGCAGCCAAGGTGACAGCCAAAAACTGTTTTTT. Drawing the rest from reference TRBV5-6 and TRBJ1-4, the complete variable domain is DAGVTQSPTHLIKTRGQQVTLRCSPKSGHDTVSWYQQALGQGPQFIFQYYEEEERQRGNFPDRFSGHQFPNYSSELNVNALLLGDSALYLCASSQGDSQKLFFGSGTQLSVL.

The gene calls are TRBV28 and TRBJ1-1; possibly TRBD1 for D (5 bases). The germline V gene has CDR1 MDHEN and CDR2 SYDVKM. The CDR3 totals 14 residues. V lost 5 bases and J lost 7, with 17 bases in between. CDR3 loop: CASSPRAGRSEAFF. The CDR3 DNA reads TGTGCCAGCAGTCCCCGGGCAGGGAGGAGTGAAGCTTTCTTT.

The chain carries TRBV12-3 or TRBV12-4 and TRBJ1-1, with a tentative D call TRBD1 (5 bases). The V end lost 3 bases, the J end lost 3 bases, and 8 bases lay between the germline ends. The CDR3 extends over 13 amino acids. The CDR3 is CASSFRRDTEAFF. CDR3 DNA sequence: TGTGCCAGCAGTTTTCGCAGGGACACTGAAGCTTTCTTT.

The chain is built from TRBV28 and TRBJ2-3; possibly TRBD1 for D (6 bases). Trimming removed 8 bases from V and 0 bases from J, with 15 bases in between. Germline values: CDR1 MDHEN, CDR2 SYDVKM. The CDR3 is 15 amino acids. The CDR3 protein is CASRNRVPSTDTQYF. In DNA, the CDR3 is TGTGCCAGCCGGAACAGGGTTCCTAGCACAGATACGCAGTATTTT.

The V and J genes are TRBV7-9 and TRBJ2-3; the D is unclear. The V gene's germline CDR1 is SEHNR and CDR2 FQNEAQ (reference sequence). This CDR3 comprises 15 residues. Trimming left V 0 bases short and J 4 bases short, with 11 bases between. CDR3 sequence: CASSLARGAPDTQYF. CDR3 bases: TGTGCCAGCAGCTTAGCTAGAGGAGCTCCAGATACGCAGTATTTT.

Notes on this clone: This may stem from a read error, because a much larger clone lies one nucleotide away. Different DNA sequences within this sample yield the same CDR3. This chain joins TRBV7-2 and TRBJ2-5; the D gene is possibly TRBD1 (6 bases). V shed 1 base and J shed 5 bases, with 8 bases lying between them. Looked up from germline, CDR1 is SGHTA and CDR2 is FQGNSA. The CDR3 runs 13 residues. The chain's CDR3 is CASSLEQGETQYF. The CDR3 region has the DNA TGTGCCAGCAGCTTAGAACAGGGCGAGACCCAGTACTTC.

This chain connects TRBV7-2 to TRBJ2-1; 8 bases are shared with TRBD1. CDR3 length equals 13 residues. Germline CDR1 SGHTA, CDR2 FQGNSA. The trim removed 5 bases at V and 7 bases at J, leaving 4 bases unmatched. CDR3 in DNA: TGTGCCAGCAGCCAGGACAGGGAGAATGAGCAGTTCTTC. Protein: CASSQDRENEQFF.

CDR3 amino acids: CAWRVRGAGEEQYF. In DNA form, the CDR3 reads TGTGCCTGGAGGGTCAGGGGCGCAGGTGAGGAGCAGTACTTC. The rearrangement joins TRBV30 to TRBJ2-7, with a possible D match to TRBD1 (6 bases). V was shortened by 3 bases and J by 7 bases, with 19 bases between the two germline ends. Germline values: CDR1 GTSNPN, CDR2 SVGIG (reference sequence). The CDR3 is 14 amino acids. Full variable domain (outside the CDR3, taken from reference TRBV30 and TRBJ2-7): SQTIHQWPATLVQPVGSPLSLECTVEGTSNPNLYWYRQAAGRGLQLLFYSVGIGQISSEVPQNLSASRPQDRQFILSSKKLLLSDSGFYLCAWRVRGAGEEQYFGPGTRLTVT.

The gene calls are TRBV19 and TRBJ2-2, with 9 bases matching TRBD1. Per the germline V gene, CDR1 is LNHDA and CDR2 is SQIVND (reference sequence). This CDR3 contains 14 residues. With V trimmed by 6 bases and J by 4 bases, 3 bases remained unmatched. The CDR3 bases are TGTGCCAGTAGCCCGACAGGGGGCACCGGGGAGCTGTTTTTT. This encodes CASSPTGGTGELFF.

This chain joins TRBV7-9 and TRBJ2-1; tentative D call: TRBD2 (5 bases). The CDR3 sequence is 15 residues long. Germline lookup yields CDR1 SEHNR and CDR2 FQNEAQ (reference sequence). The V gene lost 6 bases and the J gene lost 6 bases, with 18 bases spanning the gap. The CDR3 DNA sequence: TGTGCCAGCAGTGTGACCGAGGGTTTAAGCAATGAGCAGTTCTTC. Translating it yields CASSVTEGLSNEQFF.

The chain uses TRBV5-6 and TRBJ1-4, with D perhaps TRBD1 (6 bases). The CDR3 has 17 residues. Trimming took off 1 base at V and 4 bases at J, with 17 bases between the two ends. Germline CDR1 is SGHDT and CDR2 is YYEEEE. The DNA for the CDR3 is TGTGCCAGCAGCTTGAGGAAGGGGGGGCGCGGTAATGAAAAACTGTTTTTT. This codes for CASSLRKGGRGNEKLFF.

This clone occurred once. The chain couples TRBV6-2 or TRBV6-3 to TRBJ2-3; D perhaps matches TRBD2 (5 bases). Trimming stripped 2 bases from V and 3 bases from J, with 12 bases between. Germline CDR1 reads MNHEY; CDR2 reads SVGEGT. The CDR3 loop spans 15 amino acids. CDR3 nucleotides: TGTGCCAGCAGTTACAGGTCAGGAGGTACAGATACGCAGTATTTT. Residues: CASSYRSGGTDTQYF.

This clone came up a few times. The rearrangement uses TRBV11-2 and TRBJ1-3; D gene uncertain. V shed 5 bases and J shed 3 bases, with 17 bases lying between them. The CDR3 loop spans 16 amino acids. Germline CDR1 reads SGHAT; CDR2 reads FQNNGV. Here the CDR3 reads CASSRSAGWGGNTIYF. For the CDR3, the DNA is TGTGCCAGCAGCAGAAGTGCGGGGTGGGGTGGAAACACCATATATTTT. The full variable domain, completed using reference TRBV11-2 and TRBJ1-3, is EAGVAQSPRYKIIEKRQSVAFWCNPISGHATLYWYQQILGQGPKLLIQFQNNGVVDDSQLPKDRFSAERLKGVDSTLKIQPAKLEDSAVYLCASSRSAGWGGNTIYFGEGSWLTVV.

In its sample, this clone was seen a few times. The V call is TRBV10-3, the J call TRBJ2-1; TRBD2 aligns across 10 bases. V was pared by 6 bases and J by 2 bases, with 7 bases of the junction left unmatched. In germline, CDR1 is ENHRY, CDR2 SYGVKD. The CDR3 contains 16 residues. DNA for the CDR3: TGTGCCATCAGCGTCAAAGGACTAGCGGCCTACAATGAGCAGTTCTTC. Protein: CAISVKGLAAYNEQFF.

V usage is TRBV6-2 or TRBV6-3 and J usage is TRBJ1-1; 7 bases map to TRBD1. The germline gives CDR1 MNHEY, CDR2 SVGEGT. V dropped 2 bases and J dropped 0; count of bases not matched to a gene: 0. This CDR3 spans 14 amino acids. CDR3 residues: CASSYDRVNTEAFF. The CDR3 bases are TGTGCCAGCAGTTACGACAGGGTGAACACTGAAGCTTTCTTT.

This rearrangement joins TRBV30 to TRBJ1-3; D may be TRBD1 (6 bases). Trimming left V 2 bases short and J 1 base short, with 9 bases between. The CDR3 contains 14 residues. CDR1 and CDR2 from the germline V gene are GTSNPN and SVGIG (reference sequence). The CDR3 DNA sequence: TGTGCCTGGAGTAGCGGGACATCTGGAAACACCATATATTTT. Translated, it gives CAWSSGTSGNTIYF.

CDR3 in amino acids: CASSLQGQGAGEQYF. CDR3 sequence (DNA): TGTGCCAGCAGTTTACAAGGACAGGGGGCTGGAGAGCAGTACTTC. The gene calls are TRBV27 and TRBJ2-7; 11 bases are shared with TRBD1. Per germline, CDR1 MNHEY and CDR2 SMNVEV (reference sequence). The CDR3 has 15 amino acids. V was clipped by 2 bases and J by 7 bases; unmatched bases: 7.

The chain employs TRBV7-6 and TRBJ2-2; TRBD2 is a possible D gene (6 bases). The germline gives CDR1 SGHVS, CDR2 FNYEAQ. Deletions cut 5 bases from V and 4 bases from J, with 14 bases between. The length of the CDR3 is 15 residues. CDR3 nucleotides: TGTGCCAGCAGCCAATTCGGGACTGGCACCGGGGAGCTGTTTTTT. It encodes CASSQFGTGTGELFF.

V usage is TRBV6-5 and J usage is TRBJ2-7; 8 bases fit TRBD2. CDR1 and CDR2 from the germline V gene are MNHEY and SVGAGI. Trimming at V came to 0 bases and at J to 5 bases, leaving 9 bases not matched to a gene. The CDR3 extends over 16 amino acids. The CDR3 DNA is TGTGCCAGCAGTTACTCCACCGGGACTAGGCTTCACGAGCAGTACTTC. It yields the protein CASSYSTGTRLHEQYF.

The chain joins TRBV5-1 to TRBJ2-3; 9 bases are shared with TRBD2. The CDR3 covers 16 residues. The V gene's germline CDR1 is SGHRS and CDR2 YFSETQ. V lost 4 bases, J lost 5 bases, and 11 bases stayed unmatched. The CDR3 is CASSPGGLAGRDTQYF. In nucleotides, the CDR3 is TGCGCCAGCAGCCCCGGGGGGCTAGCGGGACGAGATACGCAGTATTTT.

This rearrangement joins TRBV7-6 to TRBJ1-1, with D tentatively TRBD1 (6 bases). V was clipped by 6 bases and J by 1 base, with 12 bases between them. Germline CDR1 and CDR2: SGHVS and FNYEAQ. The CDR3 length is 14 residues. The CDR3 here is CASSIRGPNTEAFF. CDR3 coding DNA: TGTGCCAGCAGTATCAGGGGCCCGAACACTGAAGCTTTCTTT.

The chain joins TRBV9 to TRBJ2-5, with 8 bases matching TRBD1. This CDR3 comprises 13 residues. The ends lost 4 bases at V and 5 bases at J; junction bases unmatched: 4. Germline CDR1 is SGDLS and CDR2 is YYNGEE. The CDR3 nucleotides are TGTGCCAGCAGCCCCCGGACAGGGGAGACCCAGTACTTC. Translated, it gives CASSPRTGETQYF.

This clone was observed a single time. The genes are TRBV6-5 and TRBJ1-2; TRBD1 matches 8 bases. V lost 6 bases, J lost 0 bases, and 6 bases stayed unmatched. This CDR3 spans 15 amino acids. Per germline, CDR1 MNHEY and CDR2 SVGAGI. The chain's CDR3 is CASRRAGQANYGYTF. The CDR3 region has the DNA TGTGCCAGCAGACGAGCGGGACAGGCTAACTATGGCTACACCTTC.

The V call is TRBV29-1, the J call TRBJ2-1; TRBD1 aligns across 9 bases. The ends lost 7 bases at V and 1 base at J; junction bases unmatched: 8. Germline assignment: CDR1 SQVTM and CDR2 ANQGSEA. This CDR3 has 15 amino acids. The CDR3 DNA sequence: TGCAGCGCCGAGGGGGGACAGGGTTCCTACAATGAGCAGTTCTTC. It is translated as CSAEGGQGSYNEQFF.

The chain recombines TRBV14 with TRBJ2-3; no clear D. CDR1 is SGHDN, CDR2 FVKESK, per germline. This CDR3 contains 16 residues. With 3 bases removed from V and 0 bases from J, the gap between germline ends came to 13 bases. This CDR3 reads CASSQYGLTSTDTQYF. CDR3 nucleotides: TGTGCCAGCAGCCAGTACGGGTTGACTAGCACAGATACGCAGTATTTT.

A single count supports this clone. The V gene is TRBV2, the J gene TRBJ2-1, with a possible D match to TRBD2 (6 bases). Trimming took 8 bases from V and 9 from J, leaving 11 bases between them. CDR1 and CDR2 from the germline V gene are SNHLY and FYNNEI. This CDR3 comprises 11 residues. This CDR3 is CASGREAEQFF. CDR3 coding DNA: TGTGCCAGCGGAAGGGAGGCTGAGCAGTTCTTC.

J is TRBJ1-2 and V is TRBV5-1, with 11 positions matching TRBD1. The V gene end was trimmed by 6 bases and the J gene end by 4 bases; junction bases not matched to a gene: 5. This CDR3 spans 14 amino acids. Germline CDR1 is SGHRS and CDR2 is YFSETQ. CDR3 sequence (DNA): TGCGCCAGCACCGCGGGACAGGGGGTCTATGGCTACACCTTC. Translated, it gives CASTAGQGVYGYTF.